These T cell receptor beta chains were read from a single sample in a study of T cell repertoires in cytomegalovirus infection. TCRdb used MiXCR to reprocess the reads, holding one entry per CDR3 protein. The sample lists about 310,000 distinct CDR3 sequences; 15% to 20% were seen once. Sequencing used PBMCs. Source of these receptors: a human donor in good health (CMV status not recorded). Some clones in this sample may be carry-over from other donors' samples. Both conserved end residues are part of each CDR3. The order of the fields is J gene, V gene, CDR3 protein.

>TRBJ2-5|TRBV5-6
CASSSPKGGGAQETQYF
>TRBJ1-2|TRBV12-3/TRBV12-4
CASSLRSHRGANYGYTF
>TRBJ2-5|TRBV28
CASSPPGSAGGRETQYF
>TRBJ1-3|TRBV12-3/TRBV12-4
CASLLMSGNTIYF
>TRBJ2-2|TRBV5-4
CASSLAGEPIPGELFF
>TRBJ2-7|TRBV27
CASGPTRGRSYEQYF
>TRBJ1-2|TRBV12-3/TRBV12-4
CASRDSLSNYGYTF
>TRBJ1-3|TRBV7-9
CASSLPGGNTIYF
>TRBJ1-5|TRBV2
CASTEEGDRQPQHF
>TRBJ1-5|TRBV19
CASSMWAGNNQPQHF
>TRBJ1-1|TRBV6-5
CASMWTGAMNTEAFF
>TRBJ2-1|TRBV18
CASSPLIGGSYNEQFF
>TRBJ1-5|TRBV27
CASSEWEGQPQHF
>TRBJ2-5|TRBV20-1
CSAQLGADFQETQYF
>TRBJ2-7|TRBV5-6
CASSLFGQGPYEQYF
>TRBJ1-4|TRBV20-1
CSARGDILNSEKLFF
>TRBJ1-6|TRBV7-9
CASSLGEAPLHF
>TRBJ2-3|TRBV6-6
CASRWGRGGTDTQYF
>TRBJ1-2|TRBV28
CASSLYRTGSNYGYTF
>TRBJ2-4|TRBV4-2
CASSHGDRNIQYF
>TRBJ2-7|TRBV7-2
CASSLALAVYEQYF
>TRBJ1-5|TRBV28
CASSLVSQGSQPQHF
>TRBJ1-4|TRBV28
CASSKTGTPGELFF
>TRBJ1-2|TRBV12-3/TRBV12-4
CASSHGQGSDGYTF
>TRBJ1-2|TRBV5-4
CASSLAGQATIGGYTF
>TRBJ2-3|TRBV4-3
CASSQDPPRQGRSDTQYF
>TRBJ2-5|TRBV7-2
CASSQPTGGRETQYF
>TRBJ1-1|TRBV13
CASSQTPYRNTEAFF
>TRBJ2-2|TRBV7-2
CASSLTRGTPSNTGELFF
>TRBJ1-4|TRBV5-4
CASSLEQGAGEKLFF
>TRBJ1-2|TRBV20-1
CSARLGVDYGYTF
>TRBJ2-7|TRBV4-1
CASSQEGGTGTYEQYF
>TRBJ1-2|TRBV5-6
CASSPQPGQLYGYTF
>TRBJ1-2|TRBV19
CASSTPRQGAYGYTF
>TRBJ1-4|TRBV7-2
CASSPGGAAFEKLFF
>TRBJ1-1|TRBV27
CASSLRGEIDTEAFF
>TRBJ1-6|TRBV4-3
CASSRWEQGDSPLHF
>TRBJ2-7|TRBV10-3
CAISGQGSYEQYF
>TRBJ1-5|TRBV12-3/TRBV12-4
CASSPQVGGQPQHF
>TRBJ1-6|TRBV20-1
CSALRTGDSSPLHF
>TRBJ2-1|TRBV29-1
CSVELGGPTYNEQFF
>TRBJ2-1|TRBV5-4
CASTQTEGPYNEQFF
>TRBJ2-1|TRBV2
CASSEAQPAYNEQFF
>TRBJ2-4|TRBV6-1
CASSQLGVAKNIQYF
>TRBJ2-2|TRBV19
CASSPLQGARGGELLF
>TRBJ1-6|TRBV28
CASSASYNSPLHF
>TRBJ1-6|TRBV20-1
CSARGQGGMGYNSPLHF
>TRBJ2-7|TRBV5-6
CASSLARQGRSYEQYF
>TRBJ2-5|TRBV7-3
CASSLTGQNGETQYF
>TRBJ1-2|TRBV20-1
CSASRDSGNNYGYTF
>TRBJ1-1|TRBV25-1
CASSEPGTQNTEAFF